Shown below are 2 T cell receptor beta chains from a single sample sequenced in a study of control samples from healthy donors and cancer patients (dated by TCRdb to the early 2020s). Receptor libraries were prepared by the immunoSEQ multiplex PCR assay. Held by TCRdb, this immuneACCESS table contains in-frame sequences only and omits some clones. Under half of the omission traces to an unresolved V gene where checked; the cause of the rest is unknown. The table for this sample lists approximately 70,000 clones; over 75% of them were counted only once. The ten largest clonotypes hold roughly 1.2% of the sample. Sequences were obtained from PBMCs. These receptors all stem from a woman aged 50 to 60 with colorectal cancer.

V and J are TRBV7-8 and TRBJ2-3; 8 bases agree with TRBD2. J gave up 4 bases and V 7 bases, and 13 bases lay outside the gene matches. The CDR3 is made up of 16 amino acids. The germline gives CDR1 SGHVS, CDR2 FQNEAQ. The CDR3, as DNA: TGTGCCAGCATCCCCCGGGGGGCGGGAGGTTCAGATACGCAGTATTTT. Protein: CASIPRGAGGSDTQYF.

This clone has only one observation. Other DNA sequences from this sample encode an identical CDR3 as well. The CDR3 bases are TGCGCCAGCAGCTTGGATAGAGATACGCAGTATTTT. It is translated as CASSLDRDTQYF. The rearrangement links TRBV5-1 to TRBJ2-3; D is undetermined. The CDR3 length is 12 residues. Trimming removed 0 bases at V and 5 bases at J, with 4 bases between. The germline CDR1 and CDR2 sequences are SGHRS and YFSETQ.